Presented here are 9 T cell receptor beta chains from one specimen sequenced in a study of T cell changes during pregnancy in multiple sclerosis. Generated by immunoSEQ multiplex PCR, the TCRdb table keeps only in-frame clones and is missing some. The data hold 50,000 to 60,000 clones, with less than 95% observed a single time. This material consisted of peripheral blood, taken in the first trimester of pregnancy. These receptors originate from a female donor in good health, enrolled as a control in a pregnancy study.

The rearrangement joins TRBV5-1 to TRBJ1-3; D is undetermined. Trimming took off 4 bases at V and 0 bases at J, with 14 bases between the two ends. Per the germline V gene, CDR1 is SGHRS and CDR2 is YFSETQ. This CDR3 spans 16 amino acids. The CDR3 protein is CASSGVGRDSGNTIYF. The CDR3 DNA reads TGCGCCAGCAGCGGGGTCGGGCGGGACTCTGGAAACACCATATATTTT.

The rearrangement links TRBV18 to TRBJ2-3, with D perhaps matching TRBD2 (5 bases). The length of the CDR3 is 15 residues. CDR1 and CDR2 (germline): KGHSH, LQKENI. The V gene lost 0 bases and the J gene lost 3 bases, with 10 bases spanning the gap. This CDR3 reads CASSPPFQRTDTQYF. Written as DNA, the CDR3 is TGTGCCAGCTCACCACCGTTCCAGCGGACAGATACGCAGTATTTT.

The V gene is TRBV29-1, the J gene TRBJ2-7; the D gene is possibly TRBD1 (6 bases). The germline V gene encodes CDR1 SQVTM and CDR2 ANQGSEA. Trimming removed 4 bases at V and 3 bases at J, with 13 bases between. The CDR3 extends over 13 amino acids. The CDR3 DNA reads TGCAGCGTTGTGGACAGTAGGAACTACGAGCAGTACTTC. It encodes CSVVDSRNYEQYF.

The chain uses TRBV18 and TRBJ2-2, with D possibly being TRBD1 (5 bases). Germline V CDR1 and CDR2: KGHSH, LQKENI. The CDR3 has 13 residues. Trimming removed 6 bases at V and 2 bases at J, with 7 bases between. Here the CDR3 DNA reads TGTGCCAGCTCCAGGGATAACACCGGGGAGCTGTTTTTT. As protein: CASSRDNTGELFF.

This clone appeared a single time. V and J are TRBV13 and TRBJ2-3; 8 positions agree with TRBD2. There are 15 residues in the CDR3. From germline, CDR1 is PRHDT and CDR2 FYEKMQ (reference sequence). The V gene end was trimmed by 8 bases and the J gene end by 2 bases; junction bases not matched to a gene: 9. The CDR3 loop reads CASGPRGGNTDTQYF. In DNA form, the CDR3 reads TGTGCCAGCGGCCCCCGGGGGGGGAACACAGATACGCAGTATTTT.

The V and J genes are TRBV27 and TRBJ2-1, with D perhaps matching TRBD2 (5 bases). V lost 7 bases to trimming and J lost 5 bases, with 12 bases between them. Germline CDR1 MNHEY, CDR2 SMNVEV (reference sequence). This CDR3 region has 13 residues. Here the CDR3 DNA reads TGTGCCAGCACCCCGGGAACGAACAATGAGCAGTTCTTC. The encoded protein is CASTPGTNNEQFF.

The V and J genes are TRBV5-5 and TRBJ1-2, with 7 nucleotides matching TRBD1. CDR1 and CDR2 from the germline V gene are SGHKS and YYEKEE (reference sequence). There are 15 residues in the CDR3. The V segment lost 0 bases and the J segment 0 bases; nucleotides outside the gene matches: 2. Here the CDR3 DNA reads TGTGCCAGCAGCTTGGGAGGGGGCGCTAACTATGGCTACACCTTC. It yields the protein CASSLGGGANYGYTF.

V gene TRBV12-1 combines with J gene TRBJ2-3; the table's D call TRBD2 went unverified against the DNA. TRBV12-1 is listed as a pseudogene. The CDR3 contains 17 residues. CDR3 amino acids: CASSFVSRGGRYDTQYF. CDR3 nucleotide sequence: TGTGCCAGCAGCTTTGTCTCTCGAGGAGGGAGATACGATACGCAGTATTTT.

This clone was observed a single time. The chain uses TRBV29-1 and TRBJ1-5; weak D call: TRBD1 (5 bases). The V end was cut by 4 bases, the J end by 0 bases, with 19 bases between. CDR3 length equals 17 residues. Germline lookup yields CDR1 SQVTM and CDR2 ANQGSEA. The DNA for the CDR3 is TGCAGCGTTGTCTTAGGGACTGATACTTATAGCAATCAGCCCCAGCATTTT. It translates to CSVVLGTDTYSNQPQHF.